One and the same sample provided the 10 T cell receptor beta chains below, sequenced in a study of shared clonotypes between healthy human individuals. TCRdb keeps only in-frame clones here, not all; method: immunoSEQ multiplex PCR. The sample lists 1.6 million or so clones, roughly 96% seen once, with approximately 1.1% in the top ten. The sample consisted of naive CD4+ T cells sorted from blood. The subset denotes: CD45RA+ positively selected. These receptors all come from a man in his thirties or forties in good health.

This rearrangement joins TRBV2 to TRBJ2-3, with a weak D call TRBD2 (6 bases). V lost 8 bases and J 6 bases, leaving 6 bases between the germline ends. The CDR3 has 10 residues. Germline V gives CDR1 SNHLY, CDR2 FYNNEI. The CDR3 region is CASGGDTQYF. CDR3 DNA sequence: TGTGCCAGCGGGGGGGATACGCAGTATTTT.

Only one count was recorded for this clone. The rearrangement joins TRBV29-1 to TRBJ2-4; 8 nucleotides align to TRBD2. V shed 3 bases and J 7 bases; nucleotides not matched to a gene: 8. The germline CDR1 and CDR2 sequences are SQVTM and ANQGSEA. This CDR3 is 14 amino acids long. The CDR3: CSVDLVASGNIQYF. The DNA of the CDR3 is TGCAGCGTTGATTTGGTGGCTAGCGGGAACATTCAGTACTTC.

This rearrangement joins TRBV1 to TRBJ2-7; the D segment call TRBD2 is taken from the table without a DNA check. TRBV1 is a recognized pseudogene. The CDR3 has 16 amino acids. In DNA form, the CDR3 reads TGCACCAGCAGCCTCCCCTTGAGGGAACCTGCCTACGAGCAGTACTTC. Protein product: CTSSLPLREPAYEQYF.

The gene calls are TRBV6-6 and TRBJ2-6; D assignment may be TRBD1 or TRBD2 (5 bases each). Germline-derived CDR1 and CDR2 are MNHNY and SVGAGI (reference sequence). The CDR3 runs 14 residues. Deletions cut 6 bases from V and 4 bases from J, with 10 bases between. The CDR3 reads CASSAWDGANVLTF. The DNA of the CDR3 is TGTGCCAGCAGCGCCTGGGACGGGGCCAACGTCCTGACTTTC.

This clone has a single count. This rearrangement joins TRBV18 to TRBJ1-5, with a weak D call TRBD1 (5 bases). From germline, CDR1 is KGHSH and CDR2 LQKENI. The CDR3 runs to 18 residues. Trimming stripped 6 bases from V and 0 bases from J, with 21 bases between. The CDR3 DNA reads TGTGCCAGCTCTCTAACCGCCGGGACCATGAGTAGCAATCAGCCCCAGCATTTT. It yields the protein CASSLTAGTMSSNQPQHF. Together with reference TRBV18 and TRBJ1-5, the CDR3 gives the full variable domain: NAGVMQNPRHLVRRRGQEARLRCSPMKGHSHVYWYRQLPEEGLKFMVYLQKENIIDESGMPKERFSAEFPKEGPSILRIQQVVRGDSAAYFCASSLTAGTMSSNQPQHFGDGTRLSIL.

V and J are TRBV4-3 and TRBJ2-7; 14 bases are a match to TRBD2. CDR3 length: 19 residues. CDR1 is LGHNA, CDR2 YSLEER, per germline. The junction had 7 bases not matched to a gene; V was cut back by 0 bases and J by 0 bases. The CDR3 DNA follows: TGCGCCAGCAGCCAAGAATCGGGACTAGCGGGGGCTAGCTCCTACGAGCAGTACTTC. Translation gives CASSQESGLAGASSYEQYF.

The chain is built from TRBV10-3 and TRBJ1-3; D remains ambiguous. Trimming removed 8 bases from V and 4 bases from J, with 12 bases in between. Germline values: CDR1 ENHRY, CDR2 SYGVKD. This CDR3 spans 13 amino acids. DNA for the CDR3: TGTGCCATCGGCGGAGCCGTGGGAAACACCATATATTTT. Encoded protein: CAIGGAVGNTIYF.

The chain employs TRBV5-1 and TRBJ2-2; 10 bases map to TRBD1. The CDR3 is 16 residues long. V was clipped by 3 bases and J by 6 bases; unmatched bases: 8. The germline V gene encodes CDR1 SGHRS and CDR2 YFSETQ. The CDR3: CASSSTGTGDSGELFF. In nucleotides, the CDR3 is TGCGCCAGCAGCTCCACCGGGACAGGGGATTCCGGGGAGCTGTTTTTT. Together with reference TRBV5-1 and TRBJ2-2, the CDR3 gives the full variable domain: KAGVTQTPRYLIKTRGQQVTLSCSPISGHRSVSWYQQTPGQGLQFLFEYFSETQRNKGNFPGRFSGRQFSNSRSEMNVSTLELGDSALYLCASSSTGTGDSGELFFGEGSRLTVL.

V and J are TRBV6-5 and TRBJ2-6, with D unresolved. The CDR3 loop spans 15 amino acids. Per germline, CDR1 MNHEY and CDR2 SVGAGI. The V end lost 2 bases, the J end lost 0 bases, and 5 bases lay between the germline ends. The CDR3 DNA sequence: TGTGCCAGCAGTTACCTGTTCTCTGGGGCCAACGTCCTGACTTTC. Its protein is CASSYLFSGANVLTF.

This clone was observed once. The chain carries TRBV7-8 and TRBJ2-3; 11 nucleotides agree with TRBD2. V lost 1 base, J lost 6 bases, and 9 bases stayed unmatched. Germline V gene lookup returns CDR1 SGHVS and CDR2 FQNEAQ. The CDR3 consists of 17 residues. CDR3 nucleotide sequence: TGTGCCAGCAGCTTAGGGGCTAGCGGGAGGAGCATGGATACGCAGTATTTT. Protein: CASSLGASGRSMDTQYF.